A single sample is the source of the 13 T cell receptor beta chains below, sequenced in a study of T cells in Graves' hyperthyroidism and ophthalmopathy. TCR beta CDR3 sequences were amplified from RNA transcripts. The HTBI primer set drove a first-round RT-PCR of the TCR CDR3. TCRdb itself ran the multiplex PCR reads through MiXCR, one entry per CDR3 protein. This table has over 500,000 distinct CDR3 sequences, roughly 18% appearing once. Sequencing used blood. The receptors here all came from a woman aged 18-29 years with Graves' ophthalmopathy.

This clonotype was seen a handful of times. The CDR3 reads CASRDRDTGWNTEAFF. The CDR3 coding sequence is TGTGCCAGTAGGGACCGGGACACGGGTTGGAACACTGAAGCTTTCTTT. The chain uses TRBV19 and TRBJ1-1; possible D gene TRBD1, 6 bases. CDR3 length: 16 residues. V was shortened by 6 bases and J by 1 base, with 18 bases between the two germline ends. Germline CDR1 is LNHDA and CDR2 is SQIVND (reference sequence).

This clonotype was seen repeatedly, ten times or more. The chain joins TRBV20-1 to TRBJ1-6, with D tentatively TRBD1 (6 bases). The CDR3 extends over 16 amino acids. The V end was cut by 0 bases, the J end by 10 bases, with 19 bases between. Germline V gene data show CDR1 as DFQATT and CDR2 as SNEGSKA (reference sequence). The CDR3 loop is CSARDFGQTQGSPLHF. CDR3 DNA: TGCAGTGCTAGAGATTTCGGACAGACACAAGGGTCACCCCTCCACTTT.

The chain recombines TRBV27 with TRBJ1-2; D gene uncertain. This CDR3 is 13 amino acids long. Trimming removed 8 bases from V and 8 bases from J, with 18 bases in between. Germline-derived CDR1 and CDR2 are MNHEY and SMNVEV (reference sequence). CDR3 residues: CASGSRLYAGYTF. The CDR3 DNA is TGTGCCAGCGGTTCTCGGCTTTACGCGGGCTACACCTTC.

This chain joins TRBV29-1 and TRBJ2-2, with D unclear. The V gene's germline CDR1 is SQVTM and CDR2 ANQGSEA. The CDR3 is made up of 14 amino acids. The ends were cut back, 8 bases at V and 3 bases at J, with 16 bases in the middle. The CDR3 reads CSIRRGSDTGELFF. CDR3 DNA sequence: TGCAGCATTCGAAGAGGTTCGGACACCGGGGAGCTGTTTTTT.

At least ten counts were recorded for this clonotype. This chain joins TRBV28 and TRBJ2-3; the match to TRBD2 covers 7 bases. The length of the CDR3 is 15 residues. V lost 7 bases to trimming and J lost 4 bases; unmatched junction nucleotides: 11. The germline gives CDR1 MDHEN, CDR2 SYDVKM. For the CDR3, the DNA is TGTGCCAGCACCAACTCGGGGGGATGGGCAGATACGCAGTATTTT. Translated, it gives CASTNSGGWADTQYF.

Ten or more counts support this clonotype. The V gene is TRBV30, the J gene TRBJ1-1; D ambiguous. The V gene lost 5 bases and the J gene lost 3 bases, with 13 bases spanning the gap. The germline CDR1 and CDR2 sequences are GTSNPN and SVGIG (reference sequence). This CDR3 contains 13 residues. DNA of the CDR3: TGTGCCTGGTTTAGCCGGTTGTACACTGAAGCTTTCTTT. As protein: CAWFSRLYTEAFF.

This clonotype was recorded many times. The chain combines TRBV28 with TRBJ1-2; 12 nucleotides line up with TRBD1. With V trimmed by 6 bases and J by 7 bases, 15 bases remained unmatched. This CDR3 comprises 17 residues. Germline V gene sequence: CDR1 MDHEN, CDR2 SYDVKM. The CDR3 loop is CASRLTGTGGGFLGYTF. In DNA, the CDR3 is TGTGCCAGCAGGCTAACCGGGACAGGGGGCGGATTCCTTGGCTACACCTTC.

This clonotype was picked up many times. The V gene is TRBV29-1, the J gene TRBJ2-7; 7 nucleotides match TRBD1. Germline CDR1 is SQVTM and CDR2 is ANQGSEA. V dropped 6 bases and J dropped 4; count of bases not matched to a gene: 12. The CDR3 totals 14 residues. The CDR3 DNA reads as TGCAGCGTCATACAAGGACAGGCTCTTTACGAGCAGTACTTC. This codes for CSVIQGQALYEQYF.

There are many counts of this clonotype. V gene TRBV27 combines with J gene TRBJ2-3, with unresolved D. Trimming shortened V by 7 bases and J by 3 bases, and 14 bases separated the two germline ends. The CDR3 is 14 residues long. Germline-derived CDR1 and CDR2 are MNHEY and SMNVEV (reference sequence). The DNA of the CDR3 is TGTGCCAGCACCCGGGTGGGTGGGACAGATACGCAGTATTTT. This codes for CASTRVGGTDTQYF.

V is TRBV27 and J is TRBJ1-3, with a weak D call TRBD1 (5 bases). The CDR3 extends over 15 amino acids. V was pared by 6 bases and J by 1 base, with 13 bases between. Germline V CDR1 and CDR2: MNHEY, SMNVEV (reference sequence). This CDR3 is CASRGGASSGNTIYF. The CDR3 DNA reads TGTGCCAGCAGGGGAGGGGCCTCTTCTGGAAACACCATATATTTT.

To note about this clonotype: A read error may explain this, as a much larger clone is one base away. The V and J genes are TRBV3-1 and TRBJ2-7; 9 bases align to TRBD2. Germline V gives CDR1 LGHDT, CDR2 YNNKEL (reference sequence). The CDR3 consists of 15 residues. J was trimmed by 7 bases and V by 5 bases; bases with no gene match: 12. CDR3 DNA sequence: TGTGCCAGCAGCGTAGCCGGCGGGGGGGTAGGAGAGCAGTACTTC. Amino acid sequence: CASSVAGGGVGEQYF.

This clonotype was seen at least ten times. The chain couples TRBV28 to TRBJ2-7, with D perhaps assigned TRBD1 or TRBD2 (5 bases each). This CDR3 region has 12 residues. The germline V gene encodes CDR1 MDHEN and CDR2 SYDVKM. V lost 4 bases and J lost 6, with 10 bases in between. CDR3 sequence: CASSWGKGEQYF. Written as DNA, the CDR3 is TGTGCCAGCAGTTGGGGGAAAGGCGAGCAGTACTTC. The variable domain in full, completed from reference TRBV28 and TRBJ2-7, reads DVKVTQSSRYLVKRTGEKVFLECVQDMDHENMFWYRQDPGLGLRLIYFSYDVKMKEKGDIPEGYSVSREKKERFSLILESASTNQTSMYLCASSWGKGEQYFGPGTRLTVT.

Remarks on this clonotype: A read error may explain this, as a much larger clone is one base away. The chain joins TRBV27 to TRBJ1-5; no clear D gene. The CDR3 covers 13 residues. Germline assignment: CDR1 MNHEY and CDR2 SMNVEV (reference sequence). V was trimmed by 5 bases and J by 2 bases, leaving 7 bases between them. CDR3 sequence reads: CASSDSGNQPQHF. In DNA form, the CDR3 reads TGTGCCAGCAGTGATTCAGGCAATCAGCCCCAGCATTTT.